This T cell receptor delta chain was captured in a study of Vδ1+ human thymocytes. Thymocytes were sorted as CD3+ TCRVdelta1+ TCRVdelta2- after alphabeta T cell depletion. Purity of the sorted Vdelta1+ thymocytes ranged from 98% to 99.6%. Findings and limits, study-wide: Thymic TRG and TRD repertoires appeared highly polyclonal.

Sequences come from RNA converted to cDNA by reverse transcription. CDR3 amplicons came from multiplex PCR with pooled V-gene forward and constant-region reverse primers. TCRdb re-identified clones in the multiplex PCR reads via CATT. The sample consists of about 75,000 delta-chain clones, around 30% of them appearing once. This clone was found a few times. The antigen remains undetermined. V was clipped by 2 bases and J by 3 bases; unmatched bases: 51. From germline, CDR1 is TSWWSYY and CDR2 QGS. The CDR3 has 32 residues. The gene calls are TRDV1 and TRDJ1, with 13 nucleotides matching TRDD3. The sequenced sample was Vdelta1+ gamma-delta thymocytes from the thymus. The subset: FACS-sorted CD3+ TCRalphabeta- TCRVdelta1+ TCRVdelta2- thymocytes. The clonotype was recovered from a boy younger than two who had congenital heart surgery. CDR3 sequence reads: CALGESITKNYATLVPLTGGYVLNKYADKLIF. The CDR3 nucleotides read TGTGCTCTTGGGGAATCCATTACGAAGAACTATGCTACACTAGTTCCTTTAACTGGGGGATACGTACTCAATAAGTACGCCGATAAACTCATCTTT.